This TCR beta chain was recorded in a study of T cell repertoires in cytomegalovirus infection. Across the whole study: Evidence of both CMV infection and a matching HLA type came from public TCR beta signatures. Study-wide findings and caveats: Summed frequency of public TCR beta families distinguished CMV carriers with the relevant HLA.

Regarding this clonotype: Its antigen is unknown.

The V end was cut by 2 bases, the J end by 2 bases, with 7 bases between. This CDR3 comprises 14 residues. From the reads, TCRdb called clonotypes with MiXCR, one entry per CDR3 protein. The repertoire holds about 110,000 distinct CDR3 sequences, less than 55% seen once, with around 70% in the top ten. The chain employs TRBV12-3 or TRBV12-4 and TRBJ2-1; no reliable D call. The sample consisted of CD8+ T cells from cultured PBMCs, taken from culture after CMV antigen stimulation. This TCR was sampled from a human donor in good health (CMV status not recorded). Some clones in this sample may be carry-over from other donors' samples. This CDR3 reads CASSLLDTYNEQFF. The CDR3 DNA reads TGTGCCAGCAGTTTACTCGACACCTACAATGAGCAGTTCTTC.